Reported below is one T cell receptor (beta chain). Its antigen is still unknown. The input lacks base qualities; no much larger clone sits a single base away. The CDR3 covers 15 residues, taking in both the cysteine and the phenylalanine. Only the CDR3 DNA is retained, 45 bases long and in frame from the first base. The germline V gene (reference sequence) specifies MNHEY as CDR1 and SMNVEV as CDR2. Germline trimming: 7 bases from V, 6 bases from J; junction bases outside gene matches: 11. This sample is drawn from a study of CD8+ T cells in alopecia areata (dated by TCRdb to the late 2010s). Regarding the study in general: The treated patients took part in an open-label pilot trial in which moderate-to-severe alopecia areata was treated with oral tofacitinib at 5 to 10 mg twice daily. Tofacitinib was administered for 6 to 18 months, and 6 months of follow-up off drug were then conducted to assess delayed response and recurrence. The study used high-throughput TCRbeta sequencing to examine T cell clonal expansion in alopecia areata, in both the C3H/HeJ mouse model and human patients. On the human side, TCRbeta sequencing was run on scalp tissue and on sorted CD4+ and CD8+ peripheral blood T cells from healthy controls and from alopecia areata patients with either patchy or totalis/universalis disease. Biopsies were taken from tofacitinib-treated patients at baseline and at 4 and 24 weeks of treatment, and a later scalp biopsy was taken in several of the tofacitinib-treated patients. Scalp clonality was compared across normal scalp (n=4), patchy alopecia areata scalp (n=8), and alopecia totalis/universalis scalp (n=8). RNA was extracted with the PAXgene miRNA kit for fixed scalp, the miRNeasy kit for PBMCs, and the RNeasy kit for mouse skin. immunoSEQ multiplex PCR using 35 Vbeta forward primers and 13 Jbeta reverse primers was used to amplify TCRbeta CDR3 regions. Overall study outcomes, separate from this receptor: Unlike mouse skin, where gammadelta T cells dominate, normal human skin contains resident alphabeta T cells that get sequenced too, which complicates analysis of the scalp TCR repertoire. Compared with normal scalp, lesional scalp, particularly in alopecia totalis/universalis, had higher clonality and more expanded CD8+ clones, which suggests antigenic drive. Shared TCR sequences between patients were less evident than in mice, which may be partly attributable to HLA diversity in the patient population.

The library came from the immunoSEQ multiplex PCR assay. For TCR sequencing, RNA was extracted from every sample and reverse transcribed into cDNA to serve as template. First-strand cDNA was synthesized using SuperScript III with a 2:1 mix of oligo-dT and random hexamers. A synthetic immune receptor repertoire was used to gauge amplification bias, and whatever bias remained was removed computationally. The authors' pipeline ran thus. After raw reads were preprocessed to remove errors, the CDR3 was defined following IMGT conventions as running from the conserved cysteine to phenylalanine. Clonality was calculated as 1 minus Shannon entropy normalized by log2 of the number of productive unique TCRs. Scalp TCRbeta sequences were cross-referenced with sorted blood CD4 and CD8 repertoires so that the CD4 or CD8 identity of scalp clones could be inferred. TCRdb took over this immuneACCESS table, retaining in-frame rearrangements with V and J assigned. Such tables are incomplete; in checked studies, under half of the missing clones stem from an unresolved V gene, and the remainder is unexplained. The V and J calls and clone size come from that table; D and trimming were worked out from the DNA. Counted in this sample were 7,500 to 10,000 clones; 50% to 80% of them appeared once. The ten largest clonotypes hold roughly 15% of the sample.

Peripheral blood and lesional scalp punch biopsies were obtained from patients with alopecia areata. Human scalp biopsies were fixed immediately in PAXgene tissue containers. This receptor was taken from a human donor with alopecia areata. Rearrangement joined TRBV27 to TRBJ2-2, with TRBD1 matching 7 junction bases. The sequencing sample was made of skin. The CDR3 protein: CASIDRDRAPGELFF. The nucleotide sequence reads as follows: TGTGCCAGCATAGACCGAGACAGGGCTCCCGGGGAGCTGTTTTTT.